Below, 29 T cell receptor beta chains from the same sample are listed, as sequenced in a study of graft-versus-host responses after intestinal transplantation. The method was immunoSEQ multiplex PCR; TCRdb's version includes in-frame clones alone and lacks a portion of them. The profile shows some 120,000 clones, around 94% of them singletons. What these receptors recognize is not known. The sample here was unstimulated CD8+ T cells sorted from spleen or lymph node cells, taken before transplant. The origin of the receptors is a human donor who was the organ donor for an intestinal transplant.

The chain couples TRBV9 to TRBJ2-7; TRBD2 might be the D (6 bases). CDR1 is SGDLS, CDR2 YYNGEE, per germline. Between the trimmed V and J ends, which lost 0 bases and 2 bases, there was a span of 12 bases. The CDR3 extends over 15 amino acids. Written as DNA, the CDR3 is TGTGCCAGCAGCGTAGGCAGCGGACTAACCTACGAGCAGTACTTC. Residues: CASSVGSGLTYEQYF.

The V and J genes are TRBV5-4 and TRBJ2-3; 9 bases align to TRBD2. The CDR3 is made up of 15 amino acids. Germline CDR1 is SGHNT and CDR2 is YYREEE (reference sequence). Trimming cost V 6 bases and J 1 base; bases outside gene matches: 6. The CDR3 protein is CASTSRTSGTDTQYF. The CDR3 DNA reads TGTGCCAGCACCTCACGGACTAGCGGCACAGATACGCAGTATTTT.

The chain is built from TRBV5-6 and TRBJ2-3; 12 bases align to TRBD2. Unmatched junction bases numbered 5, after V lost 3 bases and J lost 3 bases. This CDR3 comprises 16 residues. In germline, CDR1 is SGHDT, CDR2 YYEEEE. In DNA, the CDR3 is TGTGCCAGCAGCTCGGGACTAGCGGGCTGGACAGATACGCAGTATTTT. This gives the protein CASSSGLAGWTDTQYF.

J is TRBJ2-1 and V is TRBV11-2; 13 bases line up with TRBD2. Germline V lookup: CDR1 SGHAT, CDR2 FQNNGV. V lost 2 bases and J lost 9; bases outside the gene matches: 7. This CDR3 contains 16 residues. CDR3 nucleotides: TGTGCCAGCAGCTTAATTAGGACTAGCGGGAGAGGTGAGCAGTTCTTC. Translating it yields CASSLIRTSGRGEQFF.

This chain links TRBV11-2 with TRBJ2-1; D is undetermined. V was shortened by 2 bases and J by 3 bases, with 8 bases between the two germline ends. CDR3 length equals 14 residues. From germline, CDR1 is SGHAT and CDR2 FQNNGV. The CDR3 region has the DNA TGTGCCAGCAGCTTACACCAGGACTACAATGAGCAGTTCTTC. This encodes CASSLHQDYNEQFF. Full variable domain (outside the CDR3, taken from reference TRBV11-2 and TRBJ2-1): EAGVAQSPRYKIIEKRQSVAFWCNPISGHATLYWYQQILGQGPKLLIQFQNNGVVDDSQLPKDRFSAERLKGVDSTLKIQPAKLEDSAVYLCASSLHQDYNEQFFGPGTRLTVL.

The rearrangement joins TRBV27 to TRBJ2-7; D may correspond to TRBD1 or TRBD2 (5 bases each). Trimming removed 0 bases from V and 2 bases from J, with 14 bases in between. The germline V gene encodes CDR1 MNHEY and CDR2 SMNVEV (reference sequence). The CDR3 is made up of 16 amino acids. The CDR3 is CASSLSSGAGTYEQYF. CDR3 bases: TGTGCCAGCAGTTTATCGAGTGGGGCCGGGACCTACGAGCAGTACTTC.

This CDR3 is CASSVRDTQYF. CDR3 coding DNA: TGTGCCAGCAGCGTGCGAGATACGCAGTATTTT. The chain carries TRBV13 and TRBJ2-3; D gene ambiguous. CDR3 length: 11 amino acids. Trimming took off 5 bases at V and 5 bases at J, with 5 bases between the two ends. Germline CDR1 reads PRHDT; CDR2 reads FYEKMQ (reference sequence).

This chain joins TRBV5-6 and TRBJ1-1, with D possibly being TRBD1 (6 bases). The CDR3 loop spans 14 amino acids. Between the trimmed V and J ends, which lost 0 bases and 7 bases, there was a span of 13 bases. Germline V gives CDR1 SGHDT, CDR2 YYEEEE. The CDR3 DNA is TGTGCCAGCAGCTTGGCCGTGGGGGCTAATGAAGCTTTCTTT. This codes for CASSLAVGANEAFF.

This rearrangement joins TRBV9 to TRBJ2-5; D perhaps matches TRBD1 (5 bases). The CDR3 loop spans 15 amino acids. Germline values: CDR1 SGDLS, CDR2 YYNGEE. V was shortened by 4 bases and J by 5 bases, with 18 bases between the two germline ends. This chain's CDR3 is CASSQGRRGAETQYF. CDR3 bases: TGTGCCAGCAGCCAGGGCCGGCGCGGCGCGGAGACCCAGTACTTC.

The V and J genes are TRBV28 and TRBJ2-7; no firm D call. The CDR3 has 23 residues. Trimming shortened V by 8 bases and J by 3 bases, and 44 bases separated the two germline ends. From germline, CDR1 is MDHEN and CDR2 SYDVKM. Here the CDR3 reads CASGPLIAEKPSQKVQAGYEQYF. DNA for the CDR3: TGTGCCAGCGGCCCTCTGATCGCGGAGAAGCCTAGTCAGAAGGTTCAGGCAGGCTACGAGCAGTACTTC.

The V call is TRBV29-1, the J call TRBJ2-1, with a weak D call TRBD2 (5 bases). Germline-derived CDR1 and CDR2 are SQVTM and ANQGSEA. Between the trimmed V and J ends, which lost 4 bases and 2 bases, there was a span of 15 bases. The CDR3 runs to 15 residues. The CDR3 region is CSVVGGPAPYNEQFF. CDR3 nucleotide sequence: TGCAGCGTTGTGGGCGGGCCCGCACCCTACAATGAGCAGTTCTTC.

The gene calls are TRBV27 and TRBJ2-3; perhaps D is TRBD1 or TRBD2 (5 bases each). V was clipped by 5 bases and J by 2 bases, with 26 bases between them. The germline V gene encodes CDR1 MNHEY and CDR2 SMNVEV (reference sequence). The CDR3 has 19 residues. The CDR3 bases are TGTGCCAGCAGTCAGTCGTGGTTGGGACGGCTAAGTGACACAGATACGCAGTATTTT. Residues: CASSQSWLGRLSDTDTQYF.

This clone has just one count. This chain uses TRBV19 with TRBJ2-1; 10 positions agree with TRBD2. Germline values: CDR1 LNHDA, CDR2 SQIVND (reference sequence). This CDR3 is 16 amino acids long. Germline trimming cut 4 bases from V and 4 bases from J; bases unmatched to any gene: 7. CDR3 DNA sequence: TGTGCCAGTAGTAGGACTAGCGGAGGGGGGTACAATGAGCAGTTCTTC. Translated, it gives CASSRTSGGGYNEQFF.

The DNA of the CDR3 is TGTGCCAGCACAGGGTACCAAGAGACCCAGTACTTC. This gives the protein CASTGYQETQYF. The chain combines TRBV11-2 with TRBJ2-5, with TRBD1 as a possible D gene (5 bases). There are 12 residues in the CDR3. Trimming left V 7 bases short and J 0 bases short, with 6 bases between. The germline gives CDR1 SGHAT, CDR2 FQNNGV.

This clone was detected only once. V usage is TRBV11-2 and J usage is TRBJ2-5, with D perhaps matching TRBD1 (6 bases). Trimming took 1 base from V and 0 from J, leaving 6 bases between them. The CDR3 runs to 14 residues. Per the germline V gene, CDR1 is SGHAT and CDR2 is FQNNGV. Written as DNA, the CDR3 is TGTGCCAGCAGCTTAGGACAGGACCAAGAGACCCAGTACTTC. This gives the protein CASSLGQDQETQYF.

The CDR3 nucleotides are TGCGCCAGCAGCGCCCGGACTAGCGGGTGGACCTACAATGAGCAGTTCTTC. This codes for CASSARTSGWTYNEQFF. V gene TRBV5-1 combines with J gene TRBJ2-1; TRBD2 agrees at 11 bases. V was clipped by 4 bases and J by 2 bases; unmatched bases: 8. Germline loops: CDR1 SGHRS, CDR2 YFSETQ. There are 17 residues in the CDR3. The full variable domain, completed using reference TRBV5-1 and TRBJ2-1, is KAGVTQTPRYLIKTRGQQVTLSCSPISGHRSVSWYQQTPGQGLQFLFEYFSETQRNKGNFPGRFSGRQFSNSRSEMNVSTLELGDSALYLCASSARTSGWTYNEQFFGPGTRLTVL.

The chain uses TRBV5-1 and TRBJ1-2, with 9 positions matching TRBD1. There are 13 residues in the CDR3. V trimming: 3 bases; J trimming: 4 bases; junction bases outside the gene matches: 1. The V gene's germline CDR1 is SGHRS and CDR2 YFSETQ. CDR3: CASSWGQGYGYTF. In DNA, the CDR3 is TGCGCCAGCAGCTGGGGACAGGGCTATGGCTACACCTTC.

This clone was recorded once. CDR3 in DNA: TGTGCCAGTAGTACCGACACCTACAATGAGCAGTTCTTC. It translates to CASSTDTYNEQFF. This chain links TRBV19 with TRBJ2-1, with D unresolved. The CDR3 covers 13 residues. CDR1 and CDR2 from the germline V gene are LNHDA and SQIVND (reference sequence). V lost 4 bases and J lost 2, with 6 bases in between.

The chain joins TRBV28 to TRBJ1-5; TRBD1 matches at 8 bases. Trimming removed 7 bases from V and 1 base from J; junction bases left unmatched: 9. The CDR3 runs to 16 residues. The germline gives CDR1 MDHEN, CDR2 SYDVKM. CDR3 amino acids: CASTSRGRVSNQPQHF. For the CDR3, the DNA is TGTGCCAGCACTTCCAGGGGGCGCGTGAGCAATCAGCCCCAGCATTTT.

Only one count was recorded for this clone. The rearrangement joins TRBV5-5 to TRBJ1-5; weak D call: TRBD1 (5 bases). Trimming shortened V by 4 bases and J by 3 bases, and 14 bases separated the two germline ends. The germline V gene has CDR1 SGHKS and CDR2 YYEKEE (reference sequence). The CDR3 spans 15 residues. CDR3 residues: CASSRGTAINQPQHF. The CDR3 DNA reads TGTGCCAGCAGCCGAGGGACGGCTATCAATCAGCCCCAGCATTTT.

CDR3 sequence: CASSSYSSGELTFF. The CDR3 nucleotides read TGTGCCAGCAGTTCGTACTCCTCAGGGGAGCTAACTTTCTTT. The chain uses TRBV28 and TRBJ1-1; perhaps TRBD1 as D (6 bases). Deletions cut 4 bases from V and 12 bases from J, with 21 bases between. In germline, CDR1 is MDHEN, CDR2 SYDVKM. This CDR3 contains 14 residues.

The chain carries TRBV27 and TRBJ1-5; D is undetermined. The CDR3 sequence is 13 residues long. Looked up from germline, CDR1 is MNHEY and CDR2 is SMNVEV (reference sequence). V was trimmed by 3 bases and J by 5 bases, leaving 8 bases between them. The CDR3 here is CASSFSVDQPQHF. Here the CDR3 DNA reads TGTGCCAGCAGTTTCTCGGTGGATCAGCCCCAGCATTTT.

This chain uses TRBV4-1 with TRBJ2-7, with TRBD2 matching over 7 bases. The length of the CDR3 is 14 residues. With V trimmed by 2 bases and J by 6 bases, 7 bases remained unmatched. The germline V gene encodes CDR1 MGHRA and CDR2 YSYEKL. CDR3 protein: CASSQLGGTSEQYF. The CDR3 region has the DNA TGCGCCAGCAGCCAATTGGGGGGGACCTCCGAGCAGTACTTC.

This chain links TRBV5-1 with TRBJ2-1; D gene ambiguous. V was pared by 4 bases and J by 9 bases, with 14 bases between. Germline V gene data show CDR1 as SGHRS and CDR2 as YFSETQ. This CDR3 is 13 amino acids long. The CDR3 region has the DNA TGCGCCAGCAGCCCGCAAGGCGGTAGTGAGCAGTTCTTC. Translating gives CASSPQGGSEQFF.

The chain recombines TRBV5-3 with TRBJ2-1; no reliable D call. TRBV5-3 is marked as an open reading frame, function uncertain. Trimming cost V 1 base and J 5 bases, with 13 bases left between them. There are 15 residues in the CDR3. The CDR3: CARSLFSQDDNEQFF. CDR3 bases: TGTGCCAGAAGCTTGTTTAGTCAGGACGACAATGAGCAGTTCTTC.

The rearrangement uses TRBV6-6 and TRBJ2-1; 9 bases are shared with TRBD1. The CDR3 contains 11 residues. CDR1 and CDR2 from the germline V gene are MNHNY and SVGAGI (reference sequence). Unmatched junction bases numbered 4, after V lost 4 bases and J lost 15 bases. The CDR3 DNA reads TGTGCCAGCAGTTCAGGGACAGGGAGGTTCTTC. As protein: CASSSGTGRFF.

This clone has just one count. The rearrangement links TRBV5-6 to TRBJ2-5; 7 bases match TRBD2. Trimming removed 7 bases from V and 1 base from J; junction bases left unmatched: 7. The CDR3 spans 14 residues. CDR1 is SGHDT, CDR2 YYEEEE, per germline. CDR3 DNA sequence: TGTGCCAGCCGGGGAAGCGGGATCCAAGAGACCCAGTACTTC. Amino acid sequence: CASRGSGIQETQYF.

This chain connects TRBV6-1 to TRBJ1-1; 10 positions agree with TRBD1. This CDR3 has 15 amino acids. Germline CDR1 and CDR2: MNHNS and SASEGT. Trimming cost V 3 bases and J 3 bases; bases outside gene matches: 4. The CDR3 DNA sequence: TGTGCCAGCAGTGATCCGGGGACAGGGGACACTGAAGCTTTCTTT. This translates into CASSDPGTGDTEAFF.

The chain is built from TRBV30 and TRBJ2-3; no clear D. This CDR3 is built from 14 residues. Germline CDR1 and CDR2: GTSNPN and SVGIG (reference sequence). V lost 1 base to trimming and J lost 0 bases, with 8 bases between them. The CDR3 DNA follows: TGTGCCTGGAGTGACGGTTATAGCACAGATACGCAGTATTTT. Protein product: CAWSDGYSTDTQYF. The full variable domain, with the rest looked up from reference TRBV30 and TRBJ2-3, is SQTIHQWPATLVQPVGSPLSLECTVEGTSNPNLYWYRQAAGRGLQLLFYSVGIGQISSEVPQNLSASRPQDRQFILSSKKLLLSDSGFYLCAWSDGYSTDTQYFGPGTRLTVL.